This TCR beta chain originates from a study of response to subunit inactivated influenza vaccine. Study conclusions and caveats: Only a handful of new T cells, the authors suggested, are recruited with each seasonal influenza vaccination.

TCRdb processed the RT-PCR reads anew with MiXCR; each CDR3 protein has one entry. The repertoire holds roughly 780,000 distinct CDR3 sequences, approximately 17% seen once, with about a tenth in the top ten. This clonotype was seen ten or more times. Its matching antigen is unknown. Trimming left V 0 bases short and J 4 bases short, with 6 bases between. The CDR3 sequence is 13 residues long. Per the germline V gene, CDR1 is ENHRY and CDR2 is SYGVKD. The receptor's source is a man aged 50 to 60 who received an inactivated influenza vaccine. The material was PBMCs from blood, obtained 5 to 6 days after vaccination. The chain combines TRBV10-3 with TRBJ2-5; D call uncertain. The CDR3 DNA reads TGTGCCATCAGTGAGTCGACACGAGAGACCCAGTACTTC. The encoded protein is CAISESTRETQYF.